The clone carrying this T cell receptor beta chain was seen once. The antigen remains undetermined. V was shortened by 5 bases and J by 0 bases, with 9 bases between the two germline ends. This CDR3 contains 14 residues. Germline V gene data show CDR1 as LNHDA and CDR2 as SQIVND (reference sequence). The protocol was immunoSEQ multiplex PCR, while the TCRdb copy is restricted to in-frame clones and leaves out a portion. The sample has around 66,000 clones, more than 75% seen once. The source of the sample is a study of identifying expanded T cells in peripheral blood. Findings of the study overall: Differentially abundant clones: roughly 1.3 between replicates, about 15 at roughly 2 weeks, around 19 at four.

This sequence was found in a person aged 18 to 75 in good health. The specimen was blood. The genes are TRBV19 and TRBJ2-3; the D is unclear. CDR3 sequence: CASSQDPSTDTQYF. CDR3 coding DNA: TGTGCCAGTAGTCAGGACCCTAGCACAGATACGCAGTATTTT.